This T cell receptor beta chain was captured in a study of OX40 agonist ivuxolimab in advanced cancers. The V end was cut by 5 bases, the J end by 2 bases, with 21 bases between. The germline V gene encodes CDR1 LNHDA and CDR2 SQIVND (reference sequence). CDR3 size: 17 residues. Clones were sequenced by immunoSEQ multiplex PCR, and TCRdb holds only the in-frame ones, with some missing. The table lists 41,000 or so clones, approximately 86% of them singletons. The sample here was CD4+ or CD8+ T cells sorted from blood, taken in a trial of the OX40 agonist ivuxolimab. This chain uses TRBV19 with TRBJ1-1, with D perhaps matching TRBD1 (5 bases). This TCR came from an adult with an advanced solid tumor such as melanoma, head and neck, liver or kidney cancer. In DNA form, the CDR3 reads TGTGCCAGTAGTCCGGCAGGGCTCCGCGCGGGTAACACTGAAGCTTTCTTT. Its translation is CASSPAGLRAGNTEAFF. Using reference TRBV19 and TRBJ1-1 for the parts outside the CDR3, the full variable domain is DGGITQSPKYLFRKEGQNVTLSCEQNLNHDAMYWYRQDPGQGLRLIYYSQIVNDFQKGDIAEGYSVSREKKESFPLTVTSAQKNPTAFYLCASSPAGLRAGNTEAFFGQGTRLTVV.